The rows below give T cell receptor beta chains drawn from one sample of a study of T cell responses to AZD1222 COVID-19 vaccine. Clones were read by immunoSEQ multiplex PCR, and TCRdb kept only the in-frame ones, dropping some. The table lists 85,000 to 90,000 clones, approximately 91% of them singletons. The input for sequencing was peripheral blood, taken on day 0 of AZD1222 vaccination. The receptors were gathered from an adult in good health. Each CDR3 is given with its conserved first and last residue.

j_call v_call cdr3_aa
TRBJ2-2 TRBV6-5 CASSRGGGELFF
TRBJ2-1 TRBV4-2 CASSQVATSGNEQFF
TRBJ1-6 TRBV5-4 CASSLSPGQVNSPLHF
TRBJ2-3 TRBV11-2 CASSLDFLAGGPDTQYF
TRBJ1-4 TRBV5-1 CASSLEGQPNEKLFF
TRBJ1-6 TRBV13 CASSLAGGNRNSPLHF
TRBJ1-1 TRBV18 CASSPGDFFLTEAFF
TRBJ2-7 TRBV28 CASRTGGQGYEQYF
TRBJ1-1 TRBV28 CASSPGFIGNTEAFF
TRBJ2-1 TRBV5-8 CASSSDRGTIGTNEQFF